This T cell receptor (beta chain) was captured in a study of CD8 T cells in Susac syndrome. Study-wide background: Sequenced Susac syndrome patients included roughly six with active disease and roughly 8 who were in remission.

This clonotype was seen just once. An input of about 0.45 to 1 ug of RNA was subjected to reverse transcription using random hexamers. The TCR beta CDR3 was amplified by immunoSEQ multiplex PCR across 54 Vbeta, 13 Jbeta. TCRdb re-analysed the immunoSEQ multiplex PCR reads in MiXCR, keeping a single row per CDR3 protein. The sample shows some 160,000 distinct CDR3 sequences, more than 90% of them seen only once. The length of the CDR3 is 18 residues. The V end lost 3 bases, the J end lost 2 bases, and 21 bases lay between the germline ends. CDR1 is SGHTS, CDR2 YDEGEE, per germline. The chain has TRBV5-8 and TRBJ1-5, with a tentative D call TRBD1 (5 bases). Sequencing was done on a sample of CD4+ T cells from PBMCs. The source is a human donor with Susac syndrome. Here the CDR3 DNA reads TGTGCCAGCAGCTGGGGCGACAGACGGCTCCGGGGCAATCAGCCCCAGCATTTT. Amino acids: CASSWGDRRLRGNQPQHF.